One sample yielded the 14 T cell receptor beta chains listed below, sequenced in a study of OX40 agonist ivuxolimab in advanced cancers. The method was immunoSEQ multiplex PCR; TCRdb's version includes in-frame clones alone and lacks a portion of them. The sample has tens of thousands of clones; roughly nine tenths are singletons. The specimen comprised CD4+ or CD8+ T cells sorted from blood, sampled in a trial of the OX40 agonist ivuxolimab. All receptors come from an adult with an advanced solid tumor such as melanoma, head and neck, liver or kidney cancer.

The chain uses TRBV5-1 and TRBJ1-2; D remains ambiguous. Germline assignment: CDR1 SGHRS and CDR2 YFSETQ. The V end was cut by 6 bases, the J end by 8 bases, with 23 bases between. The CDR3 consists of 15 residues. Written as DNA, the CDR3 is TGCGCCAGCACCCCGGCCGGTTATATGTCTGAGGGCTACACCTTC. Its translation: CASTPAGYMSEGYTF.

Only one count was recorded for this clone. In DNA, the CDR3 is TGCGCCAGCAAAAGAGGCGGGAGCCAAGAGACCCAGTACTTC. As protein: CASKRGGSQETQYF. The chain recombines TRBV10-2 with TRBJ2-5; 7 positions agree with TRBD2. The CDR3 is made up of 14 amino acids. J lost 1 base, V lost 7 bases, and 6 bases had no gene match. Germline lookup yields CDR1 WSHSY and CDR2 SAAADI.

This clone has a handful of counts. The J gene is TRBJ2-7, the V gene TRBV6-5; 8 bases are a match to TRBD1. CDR1 is MNHEY, CDR2 SVGAGI, per germline. This CDR3 has 15 residues. V was clipped by 0 bases and J by 6 bases; unmatched bases: 7. CDR3 region: CASSYSTQGVFEQYF. The CDR3 DNA reads TGTGCCAGCAGTTACTCGACACAGGGGGTGTTCGAGCAGTACTTC.

This chain connects TRBV11-3 to TRBJ2-1, with 9 bases lining up with TRBD1. V lost 5 bases to trimming and J lost 8 bases; unmatched junction nucleotides: 4. The CDR3 has 13 amino acids. Germline loops: CDR1 SGHNT, CDR2 YENEEA. The DNA for the CDR3 is TGTGCCAGCAGCACCCGACAGGGGGATGAGCAGTTCTTC. Translating gives CASSTRQGDEQFF.

The chain carries TRBV5-6 and TRBJ2-5; no reliable D call. V dropped 3 bases and J dropped 0 bases, with 15 bases sitting between them. Germline CDR1 and CDR2: SGHDT and YYEEEE. The CDR3 contains 16 residues. CDR3 protein: CASSSLPRDNQETQYF. The CDR3 bases are TGTGCCAGCAGCTCGCTGCCCCGTGACAACCAAGAGACCCAGTACTTC.

This clone has just one count. The chain uses TRBV28 and TRBJ2-7, with 10 bases fitting TRBD2. From germline, CDR1 is MDHEN and CDR2 SYDVKM. The V segment lost 4 bases and the J segment 2 bases; nucleotides outside the gene matches: 8. This CDR3 comprises 16 residues. In DNA form, the CDR3 reads TGTGCCAGCAGTTCGCCGGGGACTAGCGTACCCTACGAGCAGTACTTC. Its translation is CASSSPGTSVPYEQYF.

The gene calls are TRBV29-1 and TRBJ2-5; D is possibly TRBD2 (6 bases). The length of the CDR3 is 15 residues. CDR1 and CDR2 from the germline V gene are SQVTM and ANQGSEA. V was trimmed by 4 bases and J by 2 bases, leaving 17 bases between them. CDR3 sequence: CSVGRGGLFQETQYF. The CDR3 DNA reads TGCAGCGTTGGGAGGGGCGGGTTATTTCAAGAGACCCAGTACTTC. Based on the CDR3 plus reference TRBV29-1 and TRBJ2-5, the full variable domain is SAVISQKPSRDICQRGTSLTIQCQVDSQVTMMFWYRQQPGQSLTLIATANQGSEATYESGFVIDKFPISRPNLTFSTLTVSNMSPEDSSIYLCSVGRGGLFQETQYFGPGTRLLVL.

Concerning this clone: At one of its ends the junction is not consistent with the germline gene, which may arise from a read error. The gene calls are TRBV7-7 and TRBJ2-2; 7 bases align to TRBD2. The CDR3 extends over 15 amino acids. The germline CDR1 and CDR2 sequences are SSHAT and FNYEAQ (reference sequence). The CDR3 reads CASSVSGPNTGELFF. CDR3 bases: TGTGCTAGCAGCGTTAGCGGGCCGAACACCGGGGAGCTGTTTTTT.

The rearrangement joins TRBV11-3 to TRBJ2-1; D is ambiguous. Trimming pared 4 bases from V and 7 bases from J, leaving 11 bases between. Germline loops: CDR1 SGHNT, CDR2 YENEEA. The CDR3 is made up of 13 amino acids. CDR3 in DNA: TGTGCCAGCAGCTACCCGAAGGGAAATGAGCAGTTCTTC. Its translation is CASSYPKGNEQFF.

The J gene is TRBJ2-5, the V gene TRBV4-1; 7 bases are a match to TRBD1. Germline CDR1 is MGHRA and CDR2 is YSYEKL. The V gene end was trimmed by 1 base and the J gene end by 5 bases; junction bases not matched to a gene: 7. CDR3 size: 15 residues. The CDR3 is CASSQGRQGRETQYF. CDR3 nucleotide sequence: TGCGCCAGCAGCCAAGGGAGACAGGGCCGGGAGACCCAGTACTTC.

The V and J genes are TRBV30 and TRBJ2-4; D gene ambiguous. Trimming cost V 3 bases and J 6 bases, with 9 bases left between them. Germline V gives CDR1 GTSNPN, CDR2 SVGIG (reference sequence). There are 12 residues in the CDR3. The CDR3: CAWRTFLNIQYF. DNA for the CDR3: TGTGCCTGGAGGACGTTCCTAAACATTCAGTACTTC.

The V and J genes are TRBV28 and TRBJ1-1, with D unresolved. V was shortened by 5 bases and J by 3 bases, with 10 bases between the two germline ends. Germline lookup yields CDR1 MDHEN and CDR2 SYDVKM. This CDR3 contains 13 residues. The CDR3 loop is CASSHPMDTEAFF. For the CDR3, the DNA is TGTGCCAGCAGTCACCCGATGGACACTGAAGCTTTCTTT.

This clone is a singleton in its sample. The chain links TRBV19 to TRBJ2-7, with D possibly matching TRBD2 (6 bases). The CDR3 is made up of 13 amino acids. Looked up from germline, CDR1 is LNHDA and CDR2 is SQIVND (reference sequence). Trimming pared 1 base from V and 3 bases from J, leaving 7 bases between. CDR3 sequence: CASSIGLDYEQYF. The CDR3 nucleotides are TGTGCCAGTAGTATAGGACTAGACTACGAGCAGTACTTC.

The gene calls are TRBV19 and TRBJ1-2; D possibly corresponds to TRBD1 (6 bases). Germline CDR1 LNHDA, CDR2 SQIVND (reference sequence). Trimming left V 5 bases short and J 4 bases short, with 14 bases between. The CDR3 is 14 amino acids. The CDR3 sequence: CASSSQTGSYGYTF. Here the CDR3 DNA reads TGTGCCAGTAGTTCGCAGACAGGAAGCTATGGCTACACCTTC. The full variable domain, its missing parts supplied by reference TRBV19 and TRBJ1-2, is DGGITQSPKYLFRKEGQNVTLSCEQNLNHDAMYWYRQDPGQGLRLIYYSQIVNDFQKGDIAEGYSVSREKKESFPLTVTSAQKNPTAFYLCASSSQTGSYGYTFGSGTRLTVV.